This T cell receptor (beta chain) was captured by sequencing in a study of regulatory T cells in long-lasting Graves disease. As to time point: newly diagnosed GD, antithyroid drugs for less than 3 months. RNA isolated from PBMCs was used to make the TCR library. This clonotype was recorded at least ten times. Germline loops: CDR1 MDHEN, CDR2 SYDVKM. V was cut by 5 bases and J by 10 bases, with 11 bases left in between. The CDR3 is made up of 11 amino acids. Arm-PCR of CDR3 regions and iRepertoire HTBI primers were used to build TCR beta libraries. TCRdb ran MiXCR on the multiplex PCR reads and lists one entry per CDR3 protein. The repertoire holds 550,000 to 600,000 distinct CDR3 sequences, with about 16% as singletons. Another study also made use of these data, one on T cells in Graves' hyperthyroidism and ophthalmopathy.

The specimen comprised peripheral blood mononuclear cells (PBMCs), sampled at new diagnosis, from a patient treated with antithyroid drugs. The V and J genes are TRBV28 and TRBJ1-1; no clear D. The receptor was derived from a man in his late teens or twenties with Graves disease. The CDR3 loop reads CASSAGRVAFF. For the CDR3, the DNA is TGTGCCAGCAGTGCCGGACGGGTAGCTTTCTTT.